This T cell receptor (beta chain) was identified during a study of cytomegalovirus exposure and HLA in healthy donors (dated by TCRdb to 2017 to 2019). Regarding the study in general: An earlier analysis of approximately 600 of the donors reported about 250 Gb of sequence data and 100 million to 140 million unique TCR beta sequences from about 179 million T cells. An early release covering 550 to 700 HLA-typed donors comprised roughly 300 gigabases of sequencing data and roughly 86 million unique TCR sequences. The aim of the study was to test whether cataloging public T cell receptors could identify signatures of past pathogen exposure. Among over 350 genotyped donors of the cohort, an average of approximately 240,000 unique TCR beta nucleotide sequences were sequenced per donor, about a sixth of them non-productive. The number of donors typed differed by locus, with 629-630 for A, B, C, DRB1 and DQB1, around 520 for DQA1, 606 for DPA1, and 400 to 490 for DPB1. Donor age, sex, ethnicity and CMV serostatus were compiled together with the repertoire data. To predict cytomegalovirus infection status, the study combined high-throughput TCR immunosequencing, statistical association of individual TCRs with disease status, and machine learning. HLA typing included class I and class II loci at four-digit resolution. Of the 350 to 450 genotyped donors, more than 75% were placed in the genetic ancestry cluster associated with self-reported Caucasian donors. Genome-wide SNP genotypes for about three fifths of the 666 donors were used in a later genetic analysis, which treated that subset as a discovery cohort. In an earlier analysis of 587 of the donors, high-throughput TCR beta sequencing was used to judge whether each TCR beta V gene segment behaved as functional or pseudogenic. A later analysis re-analyzed previously published TCR beta repertoires from roughly 690 donors and added high-resolution HLA genotyping to study TCR occurrence patterns. Using immunosequencing, the study profiled T cell repertoires from about 650 subjects and related those repertoires to cytomegalovirus serostatus. In the later analysis, no new phenotypic data were used to find candidate immune exposures; instead, reliance was placed on TCR beta sequences and their occurrence across donors. Every discovery cohort repertoire had been produced on one sequencing platform. Besides the first cohort of roughly 640 subjects, a separate validation cohort made up of 120 different subjects was used. About five DR-DQ haplotypes were handled as single units for association and clustering because linkage in the cohort was strong. On the study overall, not on this receptor specifically: An earlier analysis of some 590 of the donors showed that most TCR beta V segments appeared in productive rearrangements either about 87% or about 30% of the time, which broadly matched IMGT annotations. The 87-base-pair reads could not distinguish some IMGT-functional V segments, including TRBV6-2 and TRBV6-3, so those segments were excluded. In vitro tests confirmed that a few of the cytomegalovirus-associated TCR beta chains recognize cytomegalovirus antigens. Most CMV-associated TCR beta chains appeared to be HLA-restricted in a later analysis, and the HLA associations seemed to be driven largely by CMV exposure. V-gene and J-gene trimming of TCR beta chains was associated with a missense DCLRE1C variant in a later genetic analysis, and the association was replicated in an independent cohort. A total of 150 to 200 TCR beta chains were listed by the study as associated with cytomegalovirus. Strong co-occurrence of HLA alleles, especially DR and DQ, made assigning TCR associations to individual alleles difficult. A later analysis found that TCR association rates varied across HLA loci, with DRB1 alleles showing the most associated TCRs and HLA-C alleles the fewest. Most TCR sequences were seen in very few donors, while some public TCRs were found in many individuals. The classifier was reported to diagnose cytomegalovirus status with high specificity and sensitivity in both the original and validation cohorts. In a later analysis, around 17,000 TCR beta sequences were associated with specific HLA alleles at a false discovery rate of 0.05. The earlier analysis of around 600 of the donors excluded 15 to 20 rarely observed V segments, including chromosome 9 orphons, because counts were too low. Presence/absence analyses assumed roughly uniform sequencing depth across donors, an assumption that may not hold. According to the authors, the approach could potentially be generalized to other disease states and immunological phenotypes. The only immune exposure information available for the cohort was CMV serostatus. Compared with equally common non-associated chains, HLA-associated TCR beta chains in a later analysis were more clonally expanded and had lower generation probabilities. According to a later genetic analysis, donors in an Asian-associated ancestry cluster had fewer N-insertions in productive TCRs than the approximately 700-donor mean. Several of the top co-occurrence clusters appeared to be linked to parvovirus B19, influenza, CMV and Epstein-Barr virus, according to a later analysis. Because HLA typing was unavailable for some donors at each locus, only the typed subset was used in association tests. Only TCR beta chains were sequenced in this cohort, and the absence of alpha or paired-chain data limited detectable features. A cluster of highly shared sequence variants was judged likely to be a technical artifact of the sequencing pipeline. A further reported finding was that TCR beta sequences accurately predicted the HLA-A and HLA-B alleles for most subjects in the first cohort. Correlated functional status among segregating V segments might reflect linkage disequilibrium, but an unknown experimental factor could not be ruled out.

V sheds 0 bases and J sheds 4 bases, leaving 10 bases between their ends. From the cysteine up to the phenylalanine, the CDR3 has a length of 14 residues. Only the CDR3 portion is preserved as DNA: 42 bases, with reading frame beginning at the first base. Looking up the germline V gene yields CDR1 SGHDT and CDR2 YYEEEE. On this clone: Its specific antigen is unknown. No base-level quality is on record; no much larger clone is a single base apart.

The cohort consisted of approximately 670 healthy bone marrow donors. All cohort members were sampled while nominally healthy, although unrecorded immune exposures were likely present. The donor tested CMV seronegative, placing the donor among the 352 seronegative members of the cohort. A peripheral blood sample was provided by each donor, and peripheral blood mononuclear cells were used for TCR beta sequencing. The Qiagen DNeasy Blood Extraction Kit was used to extract genomic DNA from the blood cell samples. The library relied on the immunoSEQ multiplex PCR assay. A mixture of 60 forward primers for TCR Vbeta segments and 13 reverse primers for TCR Jbeta segments was used in the multiplex PCR. Amplification of the CDR3 region of rearranged TCR beta genes was performed with a multiplex PCR assay on genomic DNA. On the Illumina HiSeq System, the amplified TCR beta libraries were sequenced as 87-base-pair reads. The original methods were these. Across the roughly 670 repertoires, a later analysis counted 78 million or so unique TCR beta chains, some 11 million of which were shared by at least two donors. Raw reads were error-corrected and collapsed into unique sequences with a nearest-neighbor algorithm that merged closely related sequences to remove PCR and sequencing errors. V, D and J gene segments were assigned by aligning CDR3 sequences to IMGT reference sequences. For a sequence to be retained, a match of at least six nucleotides was required to both a V gene segment and a J gene segment. A rearrangement was called productive if the CDR3 had no stop codons and remained in frame with V and J, and every other rearrangement was called non-productive. CDR3 was defined by IMGT convention, running from the second conserved V-encoded cysteine to the conserved J-encoded phenylalanine. The earlier analysis of 500 to 750 of the donors excluded any sequence lacking an unambiguous match to a single V gene segment. In an earlier analysis of some 590 of the donors, a V segment was called functional when productive rearrangements were above 56.7%, and segregating when the standard deviation between donors exceeded 5%. A statistical classification framework was built for diagnosing cytomegalovirus status from the catalog of TCR beta chain sequences. In a later analysis, TCR nucleotide sequences were compared against IMGT/GENE-DB human TR gene sequences so that V and J genes could be assigned. Using the TCRdist pipeline, a later analysis assigned CDR3 sequences along with most-parsimonious VDJ recombination scenarios. In a later analysis, each TCR beta chain was defined by its CDR3 amino acid sequence together with its V-gene family, and reads lacking a unique V-gene family were excluded. A later analysis removed several hundred highly shared, low-generation-probability nucleotide sequences to deal with suspected cross-contamination and a sequencing artifact. In a later analysis, a clonal expansion index for each public chain was calculated from normalized within-repertoire ranks of inferred template counts. Generation probabilities in a later analysis came from a VDJ recombination model fitted to out-of-frame rearrangements, and those results were checked against IGoR. In a later analysis, hypergeometric tests were used to score TCR-TCR, TCR-HLA and TCR-CMV co-occurrence, with a repertoire-size bias correction applied to TCR pairs. A later analysis estimated false discovery rates by permuting HLA or CMV assignments 20 times. In a later analysis, co-occurring TCRs were grouped using DBSCAN, and TCRdist sequence similarity was added for clustering within HLA-allele-positive subsets. Repertoires with fewer than 30,000 or more than 120,000 public chains were left out of co-occurrence clustering, as were five repertoires with anomalous nucleotide sharing. The table comes from immuneACCESS by way of TCRdb, which keeps in-frame sequences with V and J called. Part of the clones is missing from these tables; in studies checked, under half for an unresolved V gene and the rest for unknown reasons. The D gene and trimming were derived from the DNA, and the V and J assignments and clone size from that table. A total of under 150,000 clones appear in this sample, over 75% of them only once. Clones ranked in the top ten supply about 2.7% of the sample.

The sequence links TRBV5-6 to TRBJ1-2; the D gene is possibly TRBD1, with 6 bases matching. Source material: PBMCs. The sequence came from a woman under 30 in good health and CMV-seronegative. The CDR3 sequence is CASSLGTGSYGYTF. In nucleotide form, the sequence is TGTGCCAGCAGCTTGGGCACAGGGTCCTATGGCTACACCTTC.